These 19 T cell receptor beta chains share one sample of origin, sequenced in a study of cytomegalovirus exposure and HLA in healthy donors. The PCR made use of 60 Vbeta and 13 Jbeta primers. Libraries were prepared by immunoSEQ multiplex PCR; TCRdb keeps only in-frame clonotypes and omits some of them. The table includes 50,000 to 60,000 clones, roughly 81% detected once. The specimen was PBMCs. The receptors shown here come from a woman aged 40 to 50 in good health and CMV-seropositive.

V and J are TRBV4-2 and TRBJ1-2; 12 nucleotides line up with TRBD1. The CDR3 runs to 16 residues. Germline V lookup: CDR1 LGHNA, CDR2 YNFKEQ. After removal of 1 base from V and 2 bases from J, the junction contained 2 bases not matched to a gene. The CDR3 protein is CASSQGGQGANYGYTF. The CDR3 nucleotides are TGTGCCAGCAGCCAAGGGGGACAGGGGGCAAACTATGGCTACACCTTC.

The chain has TRBV7-9 and TRBJ2-7, with TRBD2 matching 11 bases. The CDR3 spans 17 residues. The germline CDR1 and CDR2 sequences are SEHNR and FQNEAQ (reference sequence). Trimming removed 0 bases from V and 0 bases from J; junction bases left unmatched: 4. As DNA, the CDR3 is TGTGCCAGCAGCTTAGCCACCACTAGCGGGAGCTCCTACGAGCAGTACTTC. It is translated as CASSLATTSGSSYEQYF.

The genes are TRBV2 and TRBJ2-7; 10 bases are a match to TRBD2. The V gene's germline CDR1 is SNHLY and CDR2 FYNNEI. The length of the CDR3 is 14 residues. The ends lost 4 bases at V and 6 bases at J; junction bases unmatched: 6. The DNA of the CDR3 is TGTGCCAGCAGTGTGGGGACTAGCGTTGGCGAGCAGTACTTC. This translates into CASSVGTSVGEQYF.

The chain links TRBV30 to TRBJ2-2; 8 bases are shared with TRBD1. The CDR3 loop spans 17 amino acids. The trim removed 3 bases at V and 0 bases at J, leaving 9 bases unmatched. CDR1 GTSNPN and CDR2 SVGIG come from the germline V gene (reference sequence). The CDR3 region is CAWSQGQGASNTGELFF. CDR3 coding DNA: TGTGCCTGGAGCCAAGGACAGGGAGCGTCGAACACCGGGGAGCTGTTTTTT. The full variable domain, completed using reference TRBV30 and TRBJ2-2, is SQTIHQWPATLVQPVGSPLSLECTVEGTSNPNLYWYRQAAGRGLQLLFYSVGIGQISSEVPQNLSASRPQDRQFILSSKKLLLSDSGFYLCAWSQGQGASNTGELFFGEGSRLTVL.

This clone was detected a few times. The V and J genes are TRBV29-1 and TRBJ1-2, with a tentative D call TRBD1 (5 bases). Trimming took off 7 bases at V and 1 base at J, with 13 bases between the two ends. Germline-derived CDR1 and CDR2 are SQVTM and ANQGSEA. This CDR3 has 13 residues. The CDR3 DNA follows: TGCAGCGCGGGTGGGCAGGGTAACTATGGCTACACCTTC. Its translation is CSAGGQGNYGYTF.

CDR3 sequence (DNA): TGTGCCAGCAGCGGGACAGGGAACCGCGGGCCCCAGCATTTT. It is translated as CASSGTGNRGPQHF. The chain employs TRBV28 and TRBJ1-5, with TRBD1 matching 9 bases. The V and J ends lost 6 bases and 9 bases, in that order; junction bases with no gene match: 9. Germline V CDR1 and CDR2: MDHEN, SYDVKM. The CDR3 consists of 14 residues.

This clone was observed a handful of times. The gene calls are TRBV6-5 and TRBJ1-4; tentatively, D is TRBD1 (5 bases). The V end lost 6 bases, the J end lost 2 bases, and 13 bases lay between the germline ends. Germline V gene lookup returns CDR1 MNHEY and CDR2 SVGAGI. The length of the CDR3 is 15 residues. The CDR3 bases are TGTGCCAGCAGGGGGGGTGGGTCTACTAATGAAAAACTGTTTTTT. Protein: CASRGGGSTNEKLFF.

CDR3 DNA: TGTGCCACCTCTTCTTGGGGCGCGGGCAATCAGCCCCAGCATTTT. Residues: CATSSWGAGNQPQHF. This chain uses TRBV6-5 with TRBJ1-5; weak D call: TRBD1 (5 bases). V was clipped by 10 bases and J by 2 bases, with 18 bases between them. The CDR3 is 15 residues long. The germline CDR1 and CDR2 sequences are MNHEY and SVGAGI.

The V gene is TRBV5-6, the J gene TRBJ1-2; D unresolved. Germline V lookup: CDR1 SGHDT, CDR2 YYEEEE. The CDR3 sequence is 12 residues long. Between the trimmed V and J ends, which lost 7 bases and 2 bases, there was a span of 9 bases. Here the CDR3 DNA reads TGTGCCAGCCGAGGGCAGAACTATGGCTACACCTTC. Translation: CASRGQNYGYTF.

J is TRBJ2-3 and V is TRBV7-3; 7 positions agree with TRBD2. The trim removed 10 bases at V and 5 bases at J, leaving 9 bases unmatched. CDR1 is SGHTA, CDR2 FQGTGA, per germline. This CDR3 region has 13 residues. CDR3 region: CATAAASGDTQYF. The CDR3 nucleotides are TGTGCCACCGCAGCTGCTAGCGGAGATACGCAGTATTTT.

J is TRBJ1-4 and V is TRBV5-4, with 8 bases lining up with TRBD1. V was clipped by 4 bases and J by 7 bases; unmatched bases: 12. The CDR3 covers 16 residues. Germline CDR1 is SGHNT and CDR2 is YYREEE (reference sequence). The CDR3 loop reads CASSREPAGGLEKLFF. The CDR3 DNA is TGTGCCAGCAGCCGGGAACCGGCAGGGGGCCTTGAAAAACTGTTTTTT.

The chain couples TRBV19 to TRBJ2-7; 7 positions match TRBD1. Unmatched junction bases numbered 14, after V lost 6 bases and J lost 6 bases. The germline V gene has CDR1 LNHDA and CDR2 SQIVND (reference sequence). The CDR3 loop spans 15 amino acids. CDR3 region: CASRPSGQSMIEQYF. CDR3 coding DNA: TGTGCCAGTAGACCGTCGGGACAGTCGATGATCGAGCAGTACTTC.

The chain carries TRBV5-1 and TRBJ2-1, with 10 bases identical to TRBD2. Looked up from germline, CDR1 is SGHRS and CDR2 is YFSETQ. The junction had 3 bases not matched to a gene; V was cut back by 0 bases and J by 3 bases. The CDR3 loop spans 16 amino acids. In DNA, the CDR3 is TGCGCCAGCAGCTTGGGGCTAGCGGGGGTCTACAATGAGCAGTTCTTC. This gives the protein CASSLGLAGVYNEQFF.

The chain links TRBV29-1 to TRBJ2-5; 14 bases align to TRBD2. The CDR3 is 15 residues long. V dropped 7 bases and J dropped 1; count of bases not matched to a gene: 5. Germline loops: CDR1 SQVTM, CDR2 ANQGSEA. CDR3 DNA sequence: TGCAGCGACGGGACTAGCGGGGGACCCCAAGAGACCCAGTACTTC. Translated: CSDGTSGGPQETQYF.

This clone was counted a few times. This sequence joins TRBV5-1 and TRBJ1-1; maybe TRBD1 (6 bases). The CDR3 is 17 residues long. With 2 bases removed from V and 2 bases from J, the gap between germline ends came to 19 bases. The germline CDR1 and CDR2 sequences are SGHRS and YFSETQ. CDR3 residues: CASSFLTGGQRNTEAFF. In nucleotides, the CDR3 is TGCGCCAGCAGCTTTTTGACGGGCGGACAGAGAAACACTGAAGCTTTCTTT. Filled out from reference TRBV5-1 and TRBJ1-1, the complete variable domain reads KAGVTQTPRYLIKTRGQQVTLSCSPISGHRSVSWYQQTPGQGLQFLFEYFSETQRNKGNFPGRFSGRQFSNSRSEMNVSTLELGDSALYLCASSFLTGGQRNTEAFFGQGTRLTVV.

The chain uses TRBV6-5 and TRBJ2-4; D may be TRBD2 (5 bases). The V and J ends lost 3 bases and 1 base respectively, with 13 bases between them. Germline lookup yields CDR1 MNHEY and CDR2 SVGAGI. The CDR3 loop spans 16 amino acids. The CDR3 region has the DNA TGTGCCAGCAGTTATTCCGCGGAGCGGGCCAAAAACATTCAGTACTTC. The encoded protein is CASSYSAERAKNIQYF.

This clone was observed a few times. The chain is built from TRBV6-4 and TRBJ2-5; TRBD2 agrees at 10 bases. After removal of 3 bases from V and 5 bases from J, the junction contained 6 bases not matched to a gene. Germline CDR1 reads MRHNA; CDR2 reads SNTAGT. CDR3 length: 15 residues. The CDR3 spells CASSETAGGLETQYF. Here the CDR3 DNA reads TGTGCCAGCAGTGAAACAGCGGGGGGGCTGGAGACCCAGTACTTC.

CDR3 DNA sequence: TGCGCCAGCAGCACCGACAGGGGCTTTGGGCAGTACTTC. This gives the protein CASSTDRGFGQYF. The chain has TRBV5-1 and TRBJ2-7; 8 nucleotides align to TRBD1. The CDR3 covers 13 residues. CDR1 is SGHRS and CDR2 is YFSETQ in the germline V gene. V lost 4 bases to trimming and J lost 9 bases; unmatched junction nucleotides: 9.

V gene TRBV10-3 combines with J gene TRBJ2-7, with D perhaps matching TRBD1 (5 bases). V gave up 5 bases and J gave up 3 bases, with 11 bases separating them. Germline CDR1 is ENHRY and CDR2 is SYGVKD. The CDR3 runs 13 residues. As DNA, the CDR3 is TGTGCCATCAGTACACAGGTACTCTACGAGCAGTACTTC. Its translation: CAISTQVLYEQYF.